A selection of T cell receptor beta chains follows, all from one sample in a study of radiotherapy plus CTLA-4 blockade in lung cancer. Only in-frame clones appear in the TCRdb table, and some are missing; sequencing was by immunoSEQ multiplex PCR. The table records about 28,000 clones, over 75% of them present only once. The input for sequencing was peripheral blood, taken from a patient treated with radiotherapy plus ipilimumab. These receptors were taken from a human donor with non-small cell lung cancer who had stable disease on radiotherapy plus ipilimumab. Both conserved end residues are part of each CDR3. D genes are given only for firm matches. Expanded clones are given a class, and other clones once, few, many or no size at all.

TRBV4-3,TRBJ2-2,.,TRBD1,TGCGCCAGCAGTCGCCCCGGGACAGGGGCCGGCACCGGGGAGCTGTTTTTT,CASSRPGTGAGTGELFF
TRBV28,TRBJ1-4,.,TRBD1,TGTGCCAGCAGTTTTATTACAGGGGGCCAGGAAAAACTGTTTTTT,CASSFITGGQEKLFF
TRBV30,TRBJ1-1,.,.,TGTGCCTGGAGGCCCCCTTCATTAGGATTATCGAACACTGAAGCTTTCTTT,CAWRPPSLGLSNTEAFF
TRBV28,TRBJ1-2,.,TRBD1,TGTGCCAGCAGAGAGGGACAGGGCTCAGGCTATGGCTACACCTTC,CASREGQGSGYGYTF
TRBV4-3,TRBJ1-1,.,.,TGCGCCAGCAGCCGGGGTTTGGGTACTGAAGCTTTCTTT,CASSRGLGTEAFF
TRBV4-3,TRBJ1-1,.,.,TGCGCCAGCAGCCAAGATCCGGCTGGGCAGGTGAACACTGAAGCTTTCTTT,CASSQDPAGQVNTEAFF
TRBV4-1,TRBJ1-2,.,.,TGCGCCAGCAGCCAAGATGTCTATGGCTACACCTTC,CASSQDVYGYTF
TRBV5-4,TRBJ1-1,once,.,TGTGCCAGCAGCTTGGGTCCGGGCGGGGGGAACACTGAAGCTTTCTTT,CASSLGPGGGNTEAFF
TRBV6-1,TRBJ1-4,.,TRBD1,TGTGCCAGCAGTCAGGGACAGGATTATGAAAAACTGTTTTTT,CASSQGQDYEKLFF
TRBV5-1,TRBJ2-3,.,.,TGCGCCAGCAGCTACGACATCGCCCTTAGCACAGATACGCAGTATTTT,CASSYDIALSTDTQYF
TRBV7-3,TRBJ2-1,.,.,TGTGCCAGCAGCTCGTTTGGGGGCCCGCACAATGAGCAGTTCTTC,CASSSFGGPHNEQFF
TRBV28,TRBJ2-2,.,.,TGTGCCAGCAGTTTATGGCACACCGGGGAGCTGTTTTTT,CASSLWHTGELFF
TRBV5-6,TRBJ1-6,.,.,TGTGCCAGCAGCCCCCAACAGATGACGAGGTCACCCCTCCACTTT,CASSPQQMTRSPLHF
TRBV6-6,TRBJ2-7,.,.,TGTGCCAGCAGGGACCCGGGACACCGGGCCTACGAGCAGTACTTC,CASRDPGHRAYEQYF
TRBV6-6,TRBJ1-1,.,.,TGTGCCAGCAGTTACTCCCAGGGGTTGAACACTGAAGCTTTCTTT,CASSYSQGLNTEAFF
TRBV5-4,TRBJ1-2,once,.,TGTGCCAGCAGCTTGACCAGCAGGGGTTTCTATGGCTACACCTTC,CASSLTSRGFYGYTF
TRBV6-6,TRBJ1-4,.,TRBD1,TGTGCCAGCAGTTACTCGAACAGGGGGAGTGAAAAACTGTTTTTT,CASSYSNRGSEKLFF
TRBV28,TRBJ1-4,few,.,TGTGCCAGCAGTTTAGGTGGGCCTCTTAATGAAAAACTGTTTTTT,CASSLGGPLNEKLFF
TRBV5-4,TRBJ2-1,.,TRBD1,TGTGCCAGCAGCTGGGGGACAGGGAGCTACAATGAGCAGTTCTTC,CASSWGTGSYNEQFF
TRBV29-1,TRBJ1-1,.,.,TGCAGCGTTGATTGGGGCACGAGGACTGAAGCTTTCTTT,CSVDWGTRTEAFF
TRBV29-1,TRBJ1-1,.,TRBD1,TGCAGCGTTGCGAAGACAGGGGAAACTGAAGCTTTCTTT,CSVAKTGETEAFF
TRBV6-6,TRBJ1-1,.,TRBD1,TGTGCCAGCAGTTTCCAGGGGGCTGGAGGCACTGAAGCTTTCTTT,CASSFQGAGGTEAFF
TRBV2,TRBJ2-1,.,TRBD1,TGTGCCAGCAGCCGGGACAGGGGATACAATGAGCAGTTCTTC,CASSRDRGYNEQFF
TRBV29-1,TRBJ1-1,once,TRBD1,TGCAGCGTGGGACAGCTCACTGAAGCTTTCTTT,CSVGQLTEAFF
TRBV18,TRBJ1-1,.,TRBD1,TGTGCCAGCGCGCCAAACAGGGGGCGTTTAGCTTTCTTT,CASAPNRGRLAFF
TRBV10-1,TRBJ2-6,once,.,TGCGCCAGCAGTGAGGGGGGCGCTGGGGCCAACGTCCTGACTTTC,CASSEGGAGANVLTF
TRBV7-3,TRBJ1-1,.,TRBD1,TGTGCCAGCAGCTTAGGGACAGGGCTGAGGGGCACTGAAGCTTTCTTT,CASSLGTGLRGTEAFF
TRBV19,TRBJ1-2,.,.,TGTGCCAGTAGTACCCTATGGAGGGGACACTATGGCTACACCTTC,CASSTLWRGHYGYTF
TRBV10-3,TRBJ1-2,.,TRBD1,TGTGCCATCAGTGTCGCCGGGACAGTAAAAAGAACCATCGGCTACACCTTC,CAISVAGTVKRTIGYTF
TRBV10-2,TRBJ1-1,.,.,TGCGCCAGCAGTGACTGGGGGGGGAAGACTGAAGCTTTCTTT,CASSDWGGKTEAFF
TRBV5-1,TRBJ2-2,few,TRBD2,TGCGCCAGCAGCTTGGCTAGCGGGAACACCGGGGAGCTGTTTTTT,CASSLASGNTGELFF
TRBV15,TRBJ1-2,.,TRBD1,TGTGCCACCAGCAAGGGACAGGGGCACTATGGCTACACCTTC,CATSKGQGHYGYTF
TRBV18,TRBJ1-1,.,.,TGTGCCAGCTCATCAAACAGACAGACTGAAGCTTTCTTT,CASSSNRQTEAFF
TRBV15,TRBJ1-4,.,TRBD1,TGTGCCACCAGCAGAATGCAGGGGGTGGGTCCCGAAAAACTGTTTTTT,CATSRMQGVGPEKLFF
TRBV19,TRBJ1-1,.,.,TGTGCCAGTAGTATCTCGGGACCTGAAGCTTTCTTT,CASSISGPEAFF
TRBV9,TRBJ1-6,.,.,TGTGCCAGCAGCGTAGCTACAGGGAGCTCCTATAATTCACCCCTCCACTTT,CASSVATGSSYNSPLHF
TRBV6-1,TRBJ1-5,.,.,TGTGCCAGCAGTGAAGCGCCGGAGGGGAGAGGCAATCAGCCCCAGCATTTT,CASSEAPEGRGNQPQHF
TRBV11-3,TRBJ1-1,.,.,TGTGCCAGCAGCTTAAGGCCTCTGGCTGAAGCTTTCTTT,CASSLRPLAEAFF
TRBV2,TRBJ1-1,.,.,TGTGCCAGCAGTGAAGGGGCGGTTAACACTGAAGCTTTCTTT,CASSEGAVNTEAFF
TRBV6-5,TRBJ1-1,.,.,TGTGCCAGCAGTCGGGACACGGACGTTGTCACTGAAGCTTTCTTT,CASSRDTDVVTEAFF
TRBV2,TRBJ1-5,.,.,TGTGCCAGCAGTCCCCTCAAGGTGCCCCAGCATTTT,CASSPLKVPQHF
TRBV30,TRBJ1-3,.,.,TGTGCCTGTCGGATTTATGCTGGAAACACCATATATTTT,CACRIYAGNTIYF
TRBV5-6,TRBJ1-5,medium-sized,.,TGTGCCAGCAGCTTGAGGCCAGGCGATCAGCCCCAGCATTTT,CASSLRPGDQPQHF
TRBV5-4,TRBJ1-1,.,.,TGTGCCAGCAGCCCGGACCCTGGGGTGAGGAGCACTGAAGCTTTCTTT,CASSPDPGVRSTEAFF
TRBV7-2,TRBJ1-1,.,.,TGTGCCAGCAGCTTATCAGCTAACACTGAAGCTTTCTTT,CASSLSANTEAFF
TRBV9,TRBJ2-1,.,TRBD2,TGTGCCAGCAGCCCACGGGGGGGCTTCCTTATCGATGAGCAGTTCTTC,CASSPRGGFLIDEQFF
TRBV30,TRBJ1-4,.,.,TGTGCCTGGAGTGTTACGGCGGGGGAAAAACTGTTTTTT,CAWSVTAGEKLFF
TRBV4-3,TRBJ1-1,.,.,TGCGCCAGCAGCCACCTTCGGGGGGGCCACACTGAAGCTTTCTTT,CASSHLRGGHTEAFF
TRBV30,TRBJ1-2,.,TRBD1,TGTGCCTGGAGACGGGACAGGCGATTTCGTGGCTACACCTTC,CAWRRDRRFRGYTF
TRBV11-2,TRBJ1-5,few,.,TGTGCCAGCTCTTCCCTAGGGGGTAGAAGCAATCAGCCCCAGCATTTT,CASSSLGGRSNQPQHF
TRBV30,TRBJ1-4,.,.,TGTGCCTGGACAGGGAATGAAAAACTGTTTTTT,CAWTGNEKLFF
TRBV5-4,TRBJ1-1,once,TRBD1,TGTGCCAGCAGCGGCAGGGGGCTGGGCACTGAAGCTTTCTTT,CASSGRGLGTEAFF
TRBV2,TRBJ1-1,.,TRBD1,TGTGCCAACCGGGACAGGGTCACTGAAGCTTTCTTT,CANRDRVTEAFF